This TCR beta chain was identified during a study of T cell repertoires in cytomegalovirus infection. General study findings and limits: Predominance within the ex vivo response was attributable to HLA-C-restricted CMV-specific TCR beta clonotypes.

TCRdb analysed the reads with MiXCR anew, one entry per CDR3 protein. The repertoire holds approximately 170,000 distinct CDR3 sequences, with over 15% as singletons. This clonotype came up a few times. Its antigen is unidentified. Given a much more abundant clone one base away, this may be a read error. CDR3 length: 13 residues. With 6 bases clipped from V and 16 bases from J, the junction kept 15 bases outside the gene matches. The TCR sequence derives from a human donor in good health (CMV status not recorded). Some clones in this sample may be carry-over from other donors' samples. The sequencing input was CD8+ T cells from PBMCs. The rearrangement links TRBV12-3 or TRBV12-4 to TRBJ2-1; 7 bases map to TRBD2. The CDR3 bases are TGTGCCAGCAGGGGGGGGACTTCGCATAGTGGTTTCTTC. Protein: CASRGGTSHSGFF.